The clone carrying this T cell receptor (beta chain) came up a few times. TCRdb fed the 5' RACE reads into MiXCR, producing one record per CDR3 protein. The sample has about 810,000 distinct CDR3 sequences, about 12% seen once; the top ten hold around 1.6%. The entry originates in a study of identical twins. Germline V gene lookup returns CDR1 SGHAT and CDR2 FQNNGV. Trimming took 3 bases from V and 5 from J, leaving 14 bases between them. The CDR3 runs to 15 residues. This same sample was also taken into another study, of yellow fever vaccine responses in identical twins.

Sequenced: PBMCs. The clonotype was recovered from a woman between 18 and 30 years old in good health. V gene TRBV11-2 combines with J gene TRBJ2-1; a possible D gene is TRBD2 (5 bases). The CDR3 sequence is CASSFELAQDNEQFF. CDR3 nucleotides: TGTGCCAGCAGCTTTGAGCTAGCTCAGGACAATGAGCAGTTCTTC.